These 31 T cell receptor beta chains were all obtained from the same sample, sequenced in a study of control samples from healthy donors and cancer patients. Here immunoSEQ multiplex PCR was the method, and the copy in TCRdb shows in-frame clones only, minus some. The table includes around 94,000 clones, around 90% detected once. Source material: blood. These receptors originate from a woman under 30 in good health.

This chain connects TRBV3-1 (or the pseudogene TRBV3-2) to TRBJ2-7; 7 bases are a match to TRBD1. The CDR3 spans 16 residues. Trimming took 1 base from V and 0 from J; bases not matched to a gene: 6. The V gene's germline CDR1 is LGHDT and CDR2 YNNKEL (reference sequence). CDR3 residues: CASSQAGTGVSYEQYF. The CDR3 DNA reads as TGTGCCAGCAGCCAAGCAGGAACAGGGGTCTCCTACGAGCAGTACTTC.

This rearrangement joins TRBV9 to TRBJ1-1; D unclear. CDR1 is SGDLS and CDR2 is YYNGEE in the germline V gene. V was clipped by 0 bases and J by 0 bases, with 9 bases between them. This CDR3 has 15 amino acids. CDR3 bases: TGTGCCAGCAGCGTAGTCGAGGGCATGAACACTGAAGCTTTCTTT. Residues: CASSVVEGMNTEAFF. Full variable domain (remainder filled in from reference TRBV9 and TRBJ1-1): DSGVTQTPKHLITATGQRVTLRCSPRSGDLSVYWYQQSLDQGLQFLIQYYNGEERAKGNILERFSAQQFPDLHSELNLSSLELGDSALYFCASSVVEGMNTEAFFGQGTRLTVV.

This chain uses TRBV7-9 with TRBJ2-3, with 7 nucleotides matching TRBD2. Trimming at V came to 1 base and at J to 4 bases, leaving 5 bases not matched to a gene. Germline CDR1 and CDR2: SEHNR and FQNEAQ (reference sequence). The CDR3 extends over 15 amino acids. CDR3 DNA: TGTGCCAGCAGCTTAGTGGCGGGAGCGGCAGATACGCAGTATTTT. Translated: CASSLVAGAADTQYF.

The rearrangement uses TRBV28 and TRBJ1-5; D is perhaps TRBD1 (6 bases). The CDR3 spans 16 residues. Between the trimmed V and J ends, which lost 2 bases and 5 bases, there was a span of 16 bases. Germline loops: CDR1 MDHEN, CDR2 SYDVKM. CDR3 nucleotides: TGTGCCAGCAGTTTAGGGGGCTGGGGGCAGGATCAGCCCCAGCATTTT. Translating it yields CASSLGGWGQDQPQHF.

This clone was found once. The CDR3 region is CASSPRGTGSSYEQYF. The CDR3 nucleotides are TGTGCCAGCAGCCCCCGAGGGACGGGGAGCTCCTACGAGCAGTACTTC. This rearrangement joins TRBV28 to TRBJ2-7; D may match TRBD1 or TRBD2 (5 bases each). The germline V and J ends were trimmed by 6 bases and 0 bases, with 18 bases remaining between them. This CDR3 has 16 residues. Per the germline V gene, CDR1 is MDHEN and CDR2 is SYDVKM.

The V call is TRBV6-6, the J call TRBJ1-1; 7 nucleotides align to TRBD1. The V and J ends lost 0 bases and 8 bases, in that order; junction bases with no gene match: 6. This CDR3 region has 14 residues. Per the germline V gene, CDR1 is MNHNY and CDR2 is SVGAGI (reference sequence). The CDR3 region is CASSYSMDRTEAFF. As DNA, the CDR3 is TGTGCCAGCAGTTACTCAATGGACAGGACAGAAGCTTTCTTT.

The chain couples TRBV2 to TRBJ2-2; weak D call: TRBD1 (5 bases). Between the trimmed V and J ends, which lost 3 bases and 3 bases, there was a span of 17 bases. The germline V gene has CDR1 SNHLY and CDR2 FYNNEI. This CDR3 comprises 17 residues. The CDR3 DNA follows: TGTGCCAGCAGTGATGATTCCCGATCAGGGTACACCGGGGAGCTGTTTTTT. Translation gives CASSDDSRSGYTGELFF. The variable domain in full, completed from reference TRBV2 and TRBJ2-2, reads EPEVTQTPSHQVTQMGQEVILRCVPISNHLYFYWYRQILGQKVEFLVSFYNNEISEKSEIFDDQFSVERPDGSNFTLKIRSTKLEDSAMYFCASSDDSRSGYTGELFFGEGSRLTVL.

The CDR3 sequence: CASSERPGYTEAFF. The CDR3 nucleotides are TGTGCCAGCAGTGAAAGGCCCGGATACACTGAAGCTTTCTTT. The genes are TRBV2 and TRBJ1-1; D gene unclear. Trimming took off 2 bases at V and 3 bases at J, with 10 bases between the two ends. The CDR3 loop spans 14 amino acids. Germline assignment: CDR1 SNHLY and CDR2 FYNNEI.

The chain combines TRBV6-2 or TRBV6-3 with TRBJ1-4; D not resolved. The CDR3 loop spans 16 amino acids. Germline V lookup: CDR1 MNHEY, CDR2 SVGEGT. Trimming stripped 5 bases from V and 0 bases from J, with 13 bases between. CDR3 coding DNA: TGTGCCAGCAGTCAAAGAAGGGCGGCAACTAATGAAAAACTGTTTTTT. Translated, it gives CASSQRRAATNEKLFF.

The rearrangement joins TRBV28 to TRBJ2-3, with 8 positions matching TRBD2. The CDR3 length is 14 residues. Trimming took 4 bases from V and 6 from J; bases not matched to a gene: 6. Germline values: CDR1 MDHEN, CDR2 SYDVKM. CDR3 DNA sequence: TGTGCCAGCAGTTCGATAGCGGGATCCGATACGCAGTATTTT. This gives the protein CASSSIAGSDTQYF.

The chain uses TRBV27 and TRBJ1-1; tentative D call: TRBD1 (5 bases). Deletions cut 2 bases from V and 1 base from J, with 14 bases between. The length of the CDR3 is 16 residues. Germline values: CDR1 MNHEY, CDR2 SMNVEV (reference sequence). CDR3 nucleotide sequence: TGTGCCAGCAGTTTACTCGGGGGGGAATGGAACACTGAAGCTTTCTTT. It specifies CASSLLGGEWNTEAFF.

The chain employs TRBV4-2 and TRBJ1-4; possible D gene TRBD1, 5 bases. V was shortened by 2 bases and J by 5 bases, with 18 bases between the two germline ends. The CDR3 extends over 17 amino acids. Germline CDR1 is LGHNA and CDR2 is YNFKEQ. This chain's CDR3 is CASSQSEAPRDNEKLFF. The CDR3 DNA follows: TGTGCCAGCAGCCAATCTGAGGCGCCCCGGGACAATGAAAAACTGTTTTTT.

This chain uses TRBV18 with TRBJ2-7; the D is unclear. Germline V gene sequence: CDR1 KGHSH, CDR2 LQKENI. The CDR3 is 13 residues long. V gave up 3 bases and J gave up 3 bases, with 9 bases separating them. The CDR3 DNA reads as TGTGCCAGCTCACCCCCCCCAGGCTACGAGCAGTACTTC. Translation gives CASSPPPGYEQYF.

The V call is TRBV11-2, the J call TRBJ2-3; 7 bases are shared with TRBD2. The V segment lost 5 bases and the J segment 3 bases; nucleotides outside the gene matches: 5. Germline assignment: CDR1 SGHAT and CDR2 FQNNGV. This CDR3 is 14 amino acids long. The CDR3 DNA sequence: TGTGCCAGCAGCCCTGGGACTAAGACAGATACGCAGTATTTT. Amino acid sequence: CASSPGTKTDTQYF.

The V gene is TRBV7-8, the J gene TRBJ1-5; D not certain. This CDR3 contains 18 residues. CDR1 and CDR2 (germline): SGHVS, FQNEAQ. The ends were cut back, 1 base at V and 2 bases at J, with 18 bases in the middle. Here the CDR3 reads CASSLDPLLWRGNQPQHF. The CDR3 nucleotides read TGTGCCAGCAGCTTAGATCCCCTTCTTTGGCGGGGCAATCAGCCCCAGCATTTT. The full variable domain, rest sourced from reference TRBV7-8 and TRBJ1-5, is GAGVSQSPRYKVAKRGQDVALRCDPISGHVSLFWYQQALGQGPEFLTYFQNEAQLDKSGLPSDRFFAERPEGSVSTLKIQRTQQEDSAVYLCASSLDPLLWRGNQPQHFGDGTRLSIL.

V and J are TRBV27 and TRBJ1-1; D is undetermined. This CDR3 spans 14 amino acids. V was clipped by 6 bases and J by 0 bases, with 11 bases between them. CDR1 MNHEY and CDR2 SMNVEV come from the germline V gene (reference sequence). The CDR3 reads CASSPPRVNTEAFF. The DNA of the CDR3 is TGTGCCAGCAGCCCTCCCAGAGTGAACACTGAAGCTTTCTTT.

The chain combines TRBV24-1 with TRBJ2-7; a possible D gene is TRBD2 (7 bases). The CDR3 loop spans 12 amino acids. V was clipped by 9 bases and J by 9 bases, with 17 bases between them. CDR1 KGHDR and CDR2 SFDVKD come from the germline V gene. CDR3 protein: CATSRGPGGQYF. The CDR3 region has the DNA TGTGCCACCTCGCGGGGGCCGGGCGGGCAGTACTTC.

The chain is built from TRBV7-2 and TRBJ1-1, with D unresolved. Germline assignment: CDR1 SGHTA and CDR2 FQGNSA. The V and J ends lost 5 bases and 0 bases respectively, with 16 bases between them. CDR3 length: 16 amino acids. The CDR3: CASSPSHIMMNTEAFF. In DNA form, the CDR3 reads TGTGCCAGCAGCCCTTCGCACATTATGATGAACACTGAAGCTTTCTTT.

This clone occurred a few times. The V gene is TRBV7-9, the J gene TRBJ2-7; tentatively, D is TRBD1 (6 bases). From germline, CDR1 is SEHNR and CDR2 FQNEAQ (reference sequence). Trimming stripped 5 bases from V and 4 bases from J, with 9 bases between. The CDR3 has 12 residues. In DNA form, the CDR3 reads TGTGCCAGCAGCGCAGGGGTTTACGAGCAGTACTTC. Translating gives CASSAGVYEQYF.

V gene TRBV15 combines with J gene TRBJ2-7; 9 bases are shared with TRBD1. There are 17 residues in the CDR3. CDR1 and CDR2 (germline): LNHNV, YYDKDF (reference sequence). Trimming cost V 4 bases and J 2 bases; bases outside gene matches: 12. This CDR3 is CATSMCRKRDRAYEQYF. DNA of the CDR3: TGTGCCACCAGCATGTGTCGAAAGCGGGACAGGGCCTACGAGCAGTACTTC.

The rearrangement links TRBV30 to TRBJ2-1, with a possible D match to TRBD1 (6 bases). V was clipped by 1 base and J by 9 bases, with 13 bases between them. The length of the CDR3 is 13 residues. The germline CDR1 and CDR2 sequences are GTSNPN and SVGIG (reference sequence). CDR3 protein: CAWSGLGAGEQFF. In nucleotides, the CDR3 is TGTGCCTGGAGTGGCTTGGGGGCTGGTGAGCAGTTCTTC.

The chain uses TRBV4-1 and TRBJ2-7; TRBD1 is a possible D gene (6 bases). Germline V lookup: CDR1 MGHRA, CDR2 YSYEKL. This CDR3 has 17 residues. The V and J ends lost 3 bases and 2 bases respectively, with 20 bases between them. CDR3 nucleotide sequence: TGCGCCAGCAGCCATACCGCTGGGGGCGGCACTCCCTACGAGCAGTACTTC. It codes for CASSHTAGGGTPYEQYF.

This clone was detected once. The CDR3 loop reads CATRPGTNYGYTF. The CDR3 nucleotides are TGTGCCACCAGACCGGGCACTAACTATGGCTACACCTTC. V is TRBV15 and J is TRBJ1-2, with no clear D. The germline CDR1 and CDR2 sequences are LNHNV and YYDKDF (reference sequence). This CDR3 has 13 amino acids. The V end lost 6 bases, the J end lost 0 bases, and 8 bases lay between the germline ends.

This chain links TRBV30 with TRBJ2-2, with no clear D. The CDR3 length is 15 residues. Germline CDR1 GTSNPN, CDR2 SVGIG (reference sequence). V lost 3 bases, J lost 6 bases, and 17 bases lay in between. The CDR3 DNA is TGTGCCTGGAGCGTACGATACAGCAAGTCCGGGGAGCTGTTTTTT. This codes for CAWSVRYSKSGELFF.

This clone appeared once. V usage is TRBV20-1 and J usage is TRBJ1-3, with no clear D. Germline V gene data show CDR1 as DFQATT and CDR2 as SNEGSKA (reference sequence). The CDR3 totals 12 residues. Between the trimmed V and J ends, which lost 3 bases and 7 bases, there was a span of 10 bases. This CDR3 reads CSASSVGNTIYF. CDR3 bases: TGCAGTGCTAGTAGTGTGGGGAACACCATATATTTT.

V is TRBV20-1 and J is TRBJ2-4; the match to TRBD2 covers 12 bases. The germline V gene encodes CDR1 DFQATT and CDR2 SNEGSKA (reference sequence). J was trimmed by 6 bases and V by 3 bases; bases with no gene match: 6. The CDR3 extends over 15 amino acids. The CDR3 loop reads CSASGSTSGRNIQYF. CDR3 coding DNA: TGCAGTGCTAGTGGGTCGACTAGCGGGAGAAACATTCAGTACTTC.

This clone was detected once. The V call is TRBV5-5, the J call TRBJ2-3; 13 bases agree with TRBD2. This CDR3 is 16 amino acids long. Germline assignment: CDR1 SGHKS and CDR2 YYEKEE (reference sequence). Trimming at V came to 5 bases and at J to 5 bases, leaving 8 bases not matched to a gene. The CDR3 protein is CASRFLTSGRVDTQYF. The CDR3 DNA follows: TGTGCCAGCAGATTCCTTACTAGCGGGAGGGTAGATACGCAGTATTTT.

In DNA, the CDR3 is TGTGCCACCAGTGGGCCCACGGGGGCCCTCTACGAGCAGTACTTC. This encodes CATSGPTGALYEQYF. The J gene is TRBJ2-7, the V gene TRBV24-1; D may correspond to TRBD1 or TRBD2 (6 bases each). Germline CDR1 is KGHDR and CDR2 is SFDVKD. The CDR3 is 15 residues long. The V and J ends lost 5 bases and 3 bases respectively, with 16 bases between them.

The chain links TRBV4-3 to TRBJ2-1, with a possible D match to TRBD2 (6 bases). The ends were cut back, 5 bases at V and 4 bases at J, with 9 bases in the middle. From germline, CDR1 is LGHNA and CDR2 YSLEER. The CDR3 spans 13 residues. The CDR3 sequence is CASSKGTYNEQFF. The CDR3 bases are TGCGCCAGCAGCAAGGGGACTTACAATGAGCAGTTCTTC.

CDR3 amino acids: CASSSPSGRRASYNEQFF. In DNA form, the CDR3 reads TGTGCCAGCAGTTCCCCTAGCGGGAGGCGGGCCTCCTACAATGAGCAGTTCTTC. The gene calls are TRBV27 and TRBJ2-1; 11 nucleotides align to TRBD2. Looked up from germline, CDR1 is MNHEY and CDR2 is SMNVEV (reference sequence). The CDR3 length is 18 residues. The trim removed 4 bases at V and 0 bases at J, leaving 8 bases unmatched.

V usage is TRBV18 and J usage is TRBJ1-5; TRBD1 matches 9 bases. Germline V gives CDR1 KGHSH, CDR2 LQKENI. The CDR3 is 15 residues long. V trimming: 6 bases; J trimming: 4 bases; junction bases outside the gene matches: 7. The CDR3 region has the DNA TGTGCCAGCTCTCTCCGGGACAGGGTTAATCAGCCCCAGCATTTT. Protein sequence: CASSLRDRVNQPQHF.